The 18 T cell receptor beta chains below all came from one sample that was sequenced in a study of metastatic and nonmetastatic thyroid tumors. TCRdb reprocessed the PCR reads using MiXCR. The repertoire holds about 38,000 clones, around 47% seen once, with roughly a quarter in the top ten. Before thyroid surgery, none of the patients had received any treatment. Sequenced input: tumor tissue. Receptor source: a male donor with papillary thyroid cancer or a benign thyroid nodule (not recorded which). Some clones in this sample may be carry-over from other donors' samples.

As concerns this clone: The CDR3 does not close with the conserved phenylalanine or tryptophan, likely indicating a read error. J is TRBJ2-7 and V is TRBV7-6; a possible D gene is TRBD2 (6 bases). Trimming removed 1 base from V and 3 bases from J, with 10 bases in between. CDR3 size: 14 residues. Germline V gene sequence: CDR1 SGHVS, CDR2 FNYEAQ. The CDR3 coding sequence is TGTGCCAGCAGCTTAGGCCCCGGGGGCTACGAGCAGTACCTC. Protein sequence: CASSLGPGGYEQYL.

V gene TRBV7-8 combines with J gene TRBJ2-7; D not certain. CDR3 length equals 13 residues. The V gene lost 1 base and the J gene lost 3 bases, with 7 bases spanning the gap. CDR1 and CDR2 (germline): SGHVS, FQNEAQ. The CDR3 loop is CASSLVAVYEQYF. CDR3 DNA: TGTGCCAGCAGCTTAGTCGCGGTCTACGAGCAGTACTTC.

This clone has more than one count but fewer than ten. The chain combines TRBV19 with TRBJ1-2; 7 bases fit TRBD1. This CDR3 is 12 amino acids long. V dropped 10 bases and J dropped 10; count of bases not matched to a gene: 12. CDR1 and CDR2 (germline): LNHDA, SQIVND (reference sequence). In DNA, the CDR3 is TGTGCCACCTCATCGACAGGGAGTGTCTACACCTTC. It encodes CATSSTGSVYTF. The variable domain in full, with the rest retrieved from reference TRBV19 and TRBJ1-2, is DGGITQSPKYLFRKEGQNVTLSCEQNLNHDAMYWYRQDPGQGLRLIYYSQIVNDFQKGDIAEGYSVSREKKESFPLTVTSAQKNPTAFYLCATSSTGSVYTFGSGTRLTVV.

The chain recombines TRBV11-1 with TRBJ2-1; weak D call: TRBD2 (5 bases). Trimming took off 5 bases at V and 2 bases at J, with 16 bases between the two ends. Looked up from germline, CDR1 is SGHAT and CDR2 is FQDESV (reference sequence). CDR3 length: 16 amino acids. CDR3 sequence reads: CASSERPDSTYNEQFF. In nucleotides, the CDR3 is TGTGCCAGCAGCGAAAGACCGGACTCCACCTACAATGAGCAGTTCTTC. Supplemented by reference TRBV11-1 and TRBJ2-1, the full variable domain reads EAEVAQSPRYKITEKSQAVAFWCDPISGHATLYWYRQILGQGPELLVQFQDESVVDDSQLPKDRFSAERLKGVDSTLKIQPAELGDSAMYLCASSERPDSTYNEQFFGPGTRLTVL.

The chain combines TRBV20-1 with TRBJ2-2, with 11 bases aligning to TRBD2. The CDR3 runs to 16 residues. The V segment lost 4 bases and the J segment 3 bases; nucleotides outside the gene matches: 7. Per the germline V gene, CDR1 is DFQATT and CDR2 is SNEGSKA (reference sequence). In DNA, the CDR3 is TGCAGTGCTATGGGAAGACTAGCGGGATACACCGGGGAGCTGTTTTTT. This codes for CSAMGRLAGYTGELFF.

Comments on this clone: Compared with germline, one end of the junction differs, possibly owing to a read error. V and J are TRBV4-1 and TRBJ2-3; D gene uncertain. Germline CDR1 MGHRA, CDR2 YSYEKL. The CDR3 contains 14 residues. CDR3 in amino acids: CASSQAAETDTQYF. The CDR3 DNA follows: TGCGCCAGCAGTCAAGCTGCGGAGACAGATACGCAGTATTTT.

The table lists this clone with a few counts. The junction and the germline gene differ at one end; a read error may be behind it. V usage is TRBV6-1 and J usage is TRBJ2-1; 11 positions agree with TRBD2. Germline V gene lookup returns CDR1 MNHNS and CDR2 SASEGT. This CDR3 has 14 residues. CDR3 sequence: CASSGIAGGNDQFF. In DNA form, the CDR3 reads TGTGCCAGCAGTGGCATAGCGGGAGGGAATGATCAGTTCTTC.

Comment on this clone: As the CDR3 is not closed by the conserved phenylalanine or tryptophan, this likely results from a read error. This chain joins TRBV5-1 and TRBJ1-5, with no clear D. V lost 3 bases and J 7 bases, leaving 11 bases between the germline ends. CDR3 length: 13 amino acids. Per germline, CDR1 SGHRS and CDR2 YFSETQ. This chain's CDR3 is CASSWSRWQPQHI. The CDR3 region has the DNA TGCGCCAGCAGCTGGTCGCGGTGGCAGCCCCAGCATATT.

The CDR3: CASSRTKTGASYGYTF. DNA of the CDR3: TGTGCCAGTAGTCGAACCAAAACAGGGGCTTCCTATGGCTACACCTTC. The chain couples TRBV19 to TRBJ1-2; 7 bases line up with TRBD1. The CDR3 covers 16 residues. The J segment lost 4 bases and the V segment lost 5 bases, leaving 13 bases of the junction unmatched. Germline V gene sequence: CDR1 LNHDA, CDR2 SQIVND (reference sequence).

Here the CDR3 DNA reads TGCGCCAGCAGTGGATCAGGGGAGGATGAGCAGTTCTTC. Its protein is CASSGSGEDEQFF. V gene TRBV4-3 combines with J gene TRBJ2-1; perhaps D is TRBD1 or TRBD2 (6 bases each). Trimming took off 6 bases at V and 8 bases at J, with 14 bases between the two ends. CDR1 is LGHNA and CDR2 is YSLEER in the germline V gene. The CDR3 spans 13 residues.

V gene TRBV11-1 combines with J gene TRBJ2-7; 15 bases are shared with TRBD2. This CDR3 spans 17 amino acids. Germline V lookup: CDR1 SGHAT, CDR2 FQDESV (reference sequence). Unmatched junction bases numbered 4, after V lost 4 bases and J lost 0 bases. The CDR3 DNA sequence: TGTGCCAGCAGCTCGGGACTAGCGGGGGGCCACTCCTACGAGCAGTACTTC. Its protein product is CASSSGLAGGHSYEQYF.

The rearrangement links TRBV2 to TRBJ2-5; D is uncertain. Trimming stripped 8 bases from V and 5 bases from J, with 6 bases between. In germline, CDR1 is SNHLY, CDR2 FYNNEI. The CDR3 is made up of 10 amino acids. The CDR3 bases are TGTGCCAGCGCCGAGGAGACCCAGTACTTC. Amino acids: CASAEETQYF.

This clone was seen a few times. This chain connects TRBV6-1 to TRBJ1-2; 8 positions match TRBD1. Per germline, CDR1 MNHNS and CDR2 SASEGT. Germline trimming cut 2 bases from V and 5 bases from J; bases unmatched to any gene: 7. The CDR3 contains 15 residues. CDR3 bases: TGTGCCAGCAGTGAATCCACAGGGGGTTCATATGGCTACACCTTC. This gives the protein CASSESTGGSYGYTF.

This CDR3 is CASSSRGFQEQYF. The CDR3 coding sequence is TGTGCCAGCAGCTCCCGGGGGTTTCAGGAGCAGTACTTC. The gene calls are TRBV6-1 and TRBJ2-7, with TRBD2 as a possible D gene (6 bases). Per germline, CDR1 MNHNS and CDR2 SASEGT. V was pared by 6 bases and J by 7 bases, with 16 bases between. The CDR3 sequence is 13 residues long.

The chain has TRBV30 and TRBJ1-1; the D is unclear. Germline V gives CDR1 GTSNPN, CDR2 SVGIG (reference sequence). The CDR3 sequence is 13 residues long. V shed 5 bases and J shed 1 base, with 11 bases lying between them. CDR3: CAWDRGGNTEAFF. The CDR3, as DNA: TGTGCCTGGGATCGGGGAGGGAACACTGAAGCTTTCTTT.

The chain links TRBV6-1 to TRBJ2-2, with D tentatively TRBD2 (6 bases). V lost 6 bases and J lost 1, with 9 bases in between. CDR1 and CDR2 (germline): MNHNS, SASEGT. The CDR3 is 14 amino acids. The CDR3 DNA reads as TGTGCCAGCAGGGTAGCGGTGAACACCGGGGAGCTGTTTTTT. Translation: CASRVAVNTGELFF.

The gene calls are TRBV30 and TRBJ1-2; a possible D gene is TRBD1 (5 bases). Trimming took 5 bases from V and 4 from J, leaving 17 bases between them. CDR3 length equals 14 residues. Germline lookup yields CDR1 GTSNPN and CDR2 SVGIG (reference sequence). The DNA for the CDR3 is TGTGCCTGGTCTCCGGGACGGTTATTCTATGGCTACACCTTC. Protein sequence: CAWSPGRLFYGYTF.

V and J are TRBV20-1 and TRBJ1-2; TRBD1 agrees at 7 bases. The CDR3 totals 15 residues. CDR1 and CDR2 (germline): DFQATT, SNEGSKA (reference sequence). Germline trimming cut 5 bases from V and 6 bases from J; bases unmatched to any gene: 15. The CDR3 DNA follows: TGCAGTGCTCGCTCACCTGTACAGGGGTGGGATGGCTACACCTTC. Protein sequence: CSARSPVQGWDGYTF.